This T cell receptor (beta chain) was sequenced in a study of cytomegalovirus exposure and HLA in healthy donors. General study findings and limits: In vitro testing confirmed a few CMV-associated chains as specific for CMV antigens. Compared with the roughly 700-donor mean, an Asian-associated ancestry cluster reportedly had fewer N-insertions, according to a later analysis.

The PCR made use of 60 Vbeta and 13 Jbeta primers. Sequenced by immunoSEQ multiplex PCR; TCRdb stores in-frame clones only, minus some. The top ten clones hold more than 6.5% of a sample with about 36,000 clones, over 60% of them seen once. In this sample, this clone turned up once. Its antigen remains unidentified. The CDR3 sequence is 14 residues long. Between the trimmed V and J ends, which lost 6 bases and 3 bases, there was a span of 12 bases. In germline, CDR1 is LNHDA, CDR2 SQIVND (reference sequence). The sequence derives from a man aged 30-40 years in good health and CMV-seronegative. This rearrangement joins TRBV19 to TRBJ1-5, with a weak D call TRBD1 (5 bases). Sample: PBMCs. CDR3 nucleotide sequence: TGTGCCAGTAGGAACCGGGACTACAATCAGCCCCAGCATTTT. It translates to CASRNRDYNQPQHF.